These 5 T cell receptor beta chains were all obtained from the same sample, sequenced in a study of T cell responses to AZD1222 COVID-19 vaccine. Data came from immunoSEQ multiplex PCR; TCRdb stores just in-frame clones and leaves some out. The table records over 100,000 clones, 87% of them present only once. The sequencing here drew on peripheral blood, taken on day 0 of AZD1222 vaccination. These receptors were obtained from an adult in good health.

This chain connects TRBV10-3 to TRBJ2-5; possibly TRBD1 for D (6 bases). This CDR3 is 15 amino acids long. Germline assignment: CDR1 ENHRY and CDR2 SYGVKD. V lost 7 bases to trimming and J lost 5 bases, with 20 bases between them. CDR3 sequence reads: CAITKNDNQGETQYF. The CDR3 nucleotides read TGTGCCATCACCAAAAATGACAACCAGGGGGAGACCCAGTACTTC.

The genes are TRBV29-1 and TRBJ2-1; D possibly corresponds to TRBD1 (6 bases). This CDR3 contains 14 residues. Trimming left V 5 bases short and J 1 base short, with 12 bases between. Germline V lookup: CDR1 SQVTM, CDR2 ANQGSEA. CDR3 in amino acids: CSVLTGLSYNEQFF. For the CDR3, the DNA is TGCAGCGTTTTGACAGGCCTTTCCTACAATGAGCAGTTCTTC.

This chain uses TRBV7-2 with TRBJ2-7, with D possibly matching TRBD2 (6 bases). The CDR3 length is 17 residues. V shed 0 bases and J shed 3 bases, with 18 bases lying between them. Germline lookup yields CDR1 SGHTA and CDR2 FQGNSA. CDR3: CASSLATPGRGLYEQYF. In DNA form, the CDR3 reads TGTGCCAGCAGCTTAGCCACTCCGGGTAGGGGACTCTACGAGCAGTACTTC.

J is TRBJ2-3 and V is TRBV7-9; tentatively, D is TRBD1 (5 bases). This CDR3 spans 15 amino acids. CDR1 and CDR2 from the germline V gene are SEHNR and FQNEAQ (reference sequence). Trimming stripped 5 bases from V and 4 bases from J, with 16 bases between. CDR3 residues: CASSPKGWSADTQYF. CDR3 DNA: TGTGCCAGCAGCCCCAAGGGGTGGAGTGCAGATACGCAGTATTTT.

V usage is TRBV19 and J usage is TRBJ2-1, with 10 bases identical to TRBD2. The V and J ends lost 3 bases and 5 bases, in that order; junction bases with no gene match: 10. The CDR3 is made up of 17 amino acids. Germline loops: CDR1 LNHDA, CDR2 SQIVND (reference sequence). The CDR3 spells CASSISTRTSGNNEQFF. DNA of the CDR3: TGTGCCAGTAGTATCTCGACCCGGACTAGCGGAAACAATGAGCAGTTCTTC.